This T cell receptor (beta chain) emerged from a study of blood T cell repertoires in COVID-19. Looked up from germline, CDR1 is SGHNT and CDR2 is YENEEA. The CDR3 runs 16 residues. V gave up 0 bases and J gave up 3 bases; unmatched junction bases: 5. Profiling relied on immunoSEQ multiplex PCR, and the TCRdb table lists in-frame clones only, not all of them. The table records roughly 300,000 clones, about 90% of them present only once. Living in 24 US areas, the participants were between roughly 18 and 90 years of age. The rearrangement joins TRBV11-3 to TRBJ2-3, with TRBD2 identical over 8 bases. This clonotype was sampled from a woman aged 25-40 years who had recovered from COVID-19. Material for sequencing was PBMCs or T cells enriched from blood (not recorded which). The CDR3 DNA reads as TGTGCCAGCAGCTTAGATTGGGGACTAGAGACAGATACGCAGTATTTT. This gives the protein CASSLDWGLETDTQYF.